This T cell receptor (beta chain) came from a study of cytomegalovirus exposure and HLA in healthy donors. Study context: From HLA-typed donors, an early data release held tens of millions of unique TCRs.

Germline assignment: CDR1 LGHNA and CDR2 YSLEER. V was trimmed by 1 base and J by 1 base, leaving 12 bases between them. This CDR3 has 16 residues. General study findings and limits: High sensitivity and specificity were reportedly achieved when the classifier diagnosed cytomegalovirus status.

A note on this clone: The antigen remains unidentified.

Use of 60 Vbeta and 13 Jbeta primers characterized the PCR. Method: immunoSEQ multiplex PCR; TCRdb's copy keeps in-frame clones and lacks some. The data show under 80,000 clones, more than 70% seen once. The V call is TRBV4-3, the J call TRBJ2-3; D remains ambiguous. Sequenced input: PBMCs. This receptor was taken from a man between 50 and 59 years old in good health and CMV-seropositive. CDR3 loop: CASSQGATLGTDTQYF. CDR3 DNA: TGCGCCAGCAGCCAAGGGGCGACCCTGGGCACAGATACGCAGTATTTT.